The 26 T cell receptor beta chains below all came from one sample that was sequenced in a study of blood T cell repertoires in COVID-19 (dated by TCRdb to about 2020). Libraries were constructed by the immunoSEQ multiplex PCR assay. The source is immuneACCESS, and TCRdb retained only in-frame sequences with V and J called. Part of the clones is not carried over; for the studies checked, unresolved V genes explain less than half of this, and the remainder is unexplained. The sample table shows around 150,000 clones, and approximately 83% are seen once. The leading ten clones occupy roughly 4.9% of the sample. The material sequenced was PBMCs or T cells enriched from blood (not recorded which). These receptors all stem from a man between 70 and 80 years old who had been exposed to COVID-19.

This chain joins TRBV6-6 and TRBJ1-6, with D tentatively TRBD1 (5 bases). This CDR3 has 15 amino acids. V was trimmed by 7 bases and J by 3 bases, leaving 13 bases between them. Germline V gene sequence: CDR1 MNHNY, CDR2 SVGAGI (reference sequence). In DNA form, the CDR3 reads TGTGCCAGCATGACAGACAGAGACTATAATTCACCCCTCCACTTT. Translating gives CASMTDRDYNSPLHF.

For the CDR3, the DNA is TGTGCCAGCGGCTCGTGGGGGGGACATGGCTACACCTTC. It yields the protein CASGSWGGHGYTF. The chain uses TRBV14 and TRBJ1-2, with TRBD1 as a possible D gene (5 bases). V was pared by 8 bases and J by 6 bases, with 16 bases between. Germline assignment: CDR1 SGHDN and CDR2 FVKESK. This CDR3 spans 13 amino acids.

This rearrangement joins TRBV24-1 to TRBJ1-5, with D uncertain. This CDR3 contains 14 residues. Deletions cut 9 bases from V and 0 bases from J, with 11 bases between. Germline V CDR1 and CDR2: KGHDR, SFDVKD. In nucleotides, the CDR3 is TGTGCCACCGCTCAGGCATCTAGCAATCAGCCCCAGCATTTT. Protein: CATAQASSNQPQHF.

This clone occurred a few times. The V call is TRBV6-2 or TRBV6-3, the J call TRBJ2-2; 11 bases are shared with TRBD2. The CDR3 is 16 residues long. Germline V gives CDR1 MNHEY, CDR2 SVGEGT. V gave up 6 bases and J gave up 5 bases; unmatched junction bases: 8. The CDR3: CASSHLPSGGTGELFF. In DNA, the CDR3 is TGTGCCAGCAGCCACCTCCCTAGCGGGGGGACCGGGGAGCTGTTTTTT.

This chain joins TRBV3-1 (or the pseudogene TRBV3-2) and TRBJ1-1, with 7 bases fitting TRBD1. The trim removed 1 base at V and 1 base at J, leaving 6 bases unmatched. This CDR3 contains 16 residues. The germline gives CDR1 LGHDT, CDR2 YNNKEL (reference sequence). DNA for the CDR3: TGTGCCAGCAGCCAAGGTTCAGGGGGTTCGAACACTGAAGCTTTCTTT. Residues: CASSQGSGGSNTEAFF.

This chain joins TRBV5-8 and TRBJ2-1; 14 positions agree with TRBD2. The CDR3 has 18 residues. Germline trimming cut 4 bases from V and 1 base from J; bases unmatched to any gene: 7. CDR1 SGHTS and CDR2 YDEGEE come from the germline V gene. The CDR3 DNA is TGTGCCAGCAGCAGGGGACTAGCGGGGGCCGCTTCCTACAATGAGCAGTTCTTC. Its translation is CASSRGLAGAASYNEQFF.

This sequence joins TRBV5-1 and TRBJ1-2; no reliable D call. The length of the CDR3 is 15 residues. V lost 0 bases and J lost 4, with 13 bases in between. The germline gives CDR1 SGHRS, CDR2 YFSETQ. CDR3 loop: CASSLGAQGSYGYTF. Here the CDR3 DNA reads TGCGCCAGCAGCTTGGGGGCCCAAGGAAGCTATGGCTACACCTTC.

The V call is TRBV5-1, the J call TRBJ2-5; 10 bases are a match to TRBD2. The CDR3 extends over 16 amino acids. CDR1 and CDR2 from the germline V gene are SGHRS and YFSETQ. The V and J ends lost 1 base and 5 bases, in that order; junction bases with no gene match: 8. DNA of the CDR3: TGCGCCAGCAGCTTGAGGAGCGGGGGGGCCGAGGAGACCCAGTACTTC. The encoded protein is CASSLRSGGAEETQYF.

The V and J genes are TRBV19 and TRBJ1-5, with a tentative D call TRBD1 (6 bases). V was cut by 6 bases and J by 4 bases, with 19 bases left in between. CDR1 and CDR2 from the germline V gene are LNHDA and SQIVND (reference sequence). The CDR3 spans 16 residues. CDR3 nucleotides: TGTGCCAGTAGGGCACCGAACAGGGCACCGAATCAGCCCCAGCATTTT. Its protein is CASRAPNRAPNQPQHF.

V usage is TRBV19 and J usage is TRBJ2-3; 9 bases map to TRBD2. Germline V lookup: CDR1 LNHDA, CDR2 SQIVND (reference sequence). Unmatched junction bases numbered 5, after V lost 3 bases and J lost 1 base. This CDR3 comprises 16 residues. CDR3 nucleotides: TGTGCCAGTAGTATGCGGCAGCGGGGGGGCACAGATACGCAGTATTTT. This translates into CASSMRQRGGTDTQYF.

The chain links TRBV9 to TRBJ1-4; 11 nucleotides match TRBD1. The V and J ends lost 4 bases and 8 bases, in that order; junction bases with no gene match: 7. There are 15 residues in the CDR3. Germline CDR1 is SGDLS and CDR2 is YYNGEE. The CDR3 DNA is TGTGCCAGCAGCAAAATTGGACAGGGGGCGGAAAAACTGTTTTTT. Its protein is CASSKIGQGAEKLFF.

The rearrangement links TRBV9 to TRBJ2-7; D is possibly TRBD2 (7 bases). In germline, CDR1 is SGDLS, CDR2 YYNGEE. There are 15 residues in the CDR3. V shed 0 bases and J shed 3 bases, with 13 bases lying between them. CDR3 sequence (DNA): TGTGCCAGCAGCGTAGACGCGGGGGCTAACTACGAGCAGTACTTC. Translation: CASSVDAGANYEQYF. The full variable domain, in which reference TRBV9 and TRBJ2-7 provide the parts outside the CDR3, is DSGVTQTPKHLITATGQRVTLRCSPRSGDLSVYWYQQSLDQGLQFLIQYYNGEERAKGNILERFSAQQFPDLHSELNLSSLELGDSALYFCASSVDAGANYEQYFGPGTRLTVT.

CDR3 sequence (DNA): TGTGCCAGCTTTAAGTTGACAGGGGTGAACACTGAAGCTTTCTTT. It yields the protein CASFKLTGVNTEAFF. The gene calls are TRBV5-4 and TRBJ1-1; 8 nucleotides agree with TRBD1. Trimming at V came to 7 bases and at J to 0 bases, leaving 8 bases not matched to a gene. The CDR3 runs 15 residues. CDR1 is SGHNT, CDR2 YYREEE, per germline (reference sequence). The full variable domain, completed using reference TRBV5-4 and TRBJ1-1, is ETGVTQSPTHLIKTRGQQVTLRCSSQSGHNTVSWYQQALGQGPQFIFQYYREEENGRGNFPPRFSGLQFPNYSSELNVNALELDDSALYLCASFKLTGVNTEAFFGQGTRLTVV.

V gene TRBV27 combines with J gene TRBJ2-3; perhaps TRBD2 as D (6 bases). This CDR3 has 15 amino acids. CDR1 and CDR2 (germline): MNHEY, SMNVEV (reference sequence). Trimming removed 3 bases at V and 0 bases at J, with 10 bases between. The CDR3 sequence: CASSLRGFSTDTQYF. CDR3 nucleotide sequence: TGTGCCAGCAGTTTGCGGGGATTTAGCACAGATACGCAGTATTTT.

The chain uses TRBV10-2 and TRBJ1-5, with 7 bases matching TRBD1. This CDR3 spans 13 amino acids. Trimming cost V 2 bases and J 6 bases; bases outside gene matches: 1. Germline-derived CDR1 and CDR2 are WSHSY and SAAADI. The CDR3 protein is CASSERGLQPQHF. The DNA for the CDR3 is TGCGCCAGCAGTGAGAGGGGGCTTCAGCCCCAGCATTTT.

A few counts support this clone. V and J are TRBV6-1 and TRBJ2-7; D not certain. CDR1 MNHNS and CDR2 SASEGT come from the germline V gene. The length of the CDR3 is 10 residues. The V and J ends lost 1 base and 10 bases respectively, with 5 bases between them. The CDR3 loop reads CASSEESQYF. Written as DNA, the CDR3 is TGTGCCAGCAGTGAAGAGAGTCAGTACTTC.

V gene TRBV19 combines with J gene TRBJ2-1; TRBD2 agrees at 8 bases. Looked up from germline, CDR1 is LNHDA and CDR2 is SQIVND (reference sequence). The CDR3 has 16 amino acids. Trimming at V came to 5 bases and at J to 3 bases, leaving 9 bases not matched to a gene. Here the CDR3 DNA reads TGTGCCAGTAGTCGGGGGGGAGGGGTCAACTACAATGAGCAGTTCTTC. It yields the protein CASSRGGGVNYNEQFF.

The V call is TRBV19, the J call TRBJ2-5, with a tentative D call TRBD2 (6 bases). V lost 5 bases to trimming and J lost 4 bases, with 14 bases between them. The CDR3 runs 14 residues. CDR1 and CDR2 from the germline V gene are LNHDA and SQIVND (reference sequence). The CDR3 here is CASSFSGRGETQYF. The CDR3 DNA sequence: TGTGCCAGTAGTTTTAGCGGCCGAGGAGAGACCCAGTACTTC.

The chain uses TRBV5-5 and TRBJ2-1; the D is unclear. Germline V gene lookup returns CDR1 SGHKS and CDR2 YYEKEE (reference sequence). The length of the CDR3 is 15 residues. V was pared by 4 bases and J by 0 bases, with 11 bases between. CDR3 residues: CASSLQSFSYNEQFF. In DNA form, the CDR3 reads TGTGCCAGCAGCCTACAGAGCTTCTCCTACAATGAGCAGTTCTTC.

There are a few counts of this clone. The chain carries TRBV18 and TRBJ1-2; D perhaps matches TRBD1 (6 bases). Between the trimmed V and J ends, which lost 3 bases and 4 bases, there was a span of 12 bases. The CDR3 spans 14 residues. Germline V gene data show CDR1 as KGHSH and CDR2 as LQKENI. CDR3: CASSPPGQIYGYTF. The CDR3 DNA follows: TGTGCCAGCTCACCCCCCGGACAGATCTATGGCTACACCTTC.

Remarks on this clone: Other DNA sequences from this sample encode an identical CDR3 as well. This sequence joins TRBV7-2 and TRBJ2-5; TRBD2 matches 7 bases. The CDR3 is 14 residues long. The germline V gene has CDR1 SGHTA and CDR2 FQGNSA. Trimming at V came to 0 bases and at J to 4 bases, leaving 2 bases not matched to a gene. The CDR3 DNA reads TGTGCCAGCAGCTTAGCAGGCGGGGGAGAGACCCAGTACTTC. Protein: CASSLAGGGETQYF.

The J gene is TRBJ1-2, the V gene TRBV14; 8 nucleotides line up with TRBD1. Germline values: CDR1 SGHDN, CDR2 FVKESK. V was pared by 1 base and J by 8 bases, with 6 bases of the junction left unmatched. The CDR3 is 14 amino acids. CDR3: CASSQGTGSVGYTF. As DNA, the CDR3 is TGTGCCAGCAGCCAAGGGACAGGGAGCGTAGGCTACACCTTC.

This clone showed up just once. The chain links TRBV24-1 to TRBJ2-5; 10 positions agree with TRBD1. J gave up 5 bases and V 9 bases, and 11 bases lay outside the gene matches. This CDR3 is built from 15 residues. CDR1 and CDR2 from the germline V gene are KGHDR and SFDVKD. The CDR3 spells CATGAGTGEKETQYF. The CDR3 DNA reads as TGTGCCACCGGAGCCGGGACAGGGGAGAAGGAGACCCAGTACTTC.

This clone has only a few counts. This chain uses TRBV10-1 with TRBJ2-7; D is perhaps TRBD2 (6 bases). Trimming cost V 2 bases and J 6 bases, with 8 bases left between them. This CDR3 region has 12 residues. Germline values: CDR1 WNHNN, CDR2 SYGVQD (reference sequence). The CDR3 nucleotides read TGCGCCAGCAGTGAGAACGGGGGCGAGCAGTACTTC. Its translation is CASSENGGEQYF.

The chain carries TRBV9 and TRBJ1-6, with 7 bases identical to TRBD1. The CDR3 extends over 14 amino acids. J lost 9 bases, V lost 2 bases, and 5 bases had no gene match. CDR1 is SGDLS, CDR2 YYNGEE, per germline. This chain's CDR3 is CASSVTGEGSPLHF. CDR3 DNA: TGTGCCAGCAGCGTCACAGGGGAAGGTTCACCCCTCCACTTT. Using reference TRBV9 and TRBJ1-6 for the parts outside the CDR3, the full variable domain is DSGVTQTPKHLITATGQRVTLRCSPRSGDLSVYWYQQSLDQGLQFLIQYYNGEERAKGNILERFSAQQFPDLHSELNLSSLELGDSALYFCASSVTGEGSPLHFGNGTRLTVT.

The V gene is TRBV7-9, the J gene TRBJ1-5; TRBD1 matches at 8 bases. The germline gives CDR1 SEHNR, CDR2 FQNEAQ (reference sequence). Trimming took 5 bases from V and 3 from J; bases not matched to a gene: 6. The CDR3 has 15 residues. Here the CDR3 DNA reads TGTGCCAGCAGCCCTAGACAGGGGAACAATCAGCCCCAGCATTTT. Translating it yields CASSPRQGNNQPQHF.